These 32 T cell receptor beta chains came from one sample sequenced in a study of PD-1 blockade in classical Hodgkin lymphoma. TCRdb's table, derived via immunoSEQ multiplex PCR, lists solely in-frame clones and lacks some. The repertoire holds 26,000 or so clones, with 72% as singletons. Regarding time point: cycle 4 day 1 (C4D1), after 5 to 7 weeks of nivolumab. All patients experienced relapse after autologous stem cell transplantation, and brentuximab vedotin exposure was variable. The material sequenced was peripheral blood mononuclear cells (PBMCs), taken before the fourth cycle of nivolumab. The receptors here all came from a human donor with classical Hodgkin lymphoma.

This clone was seen more than once but under ten times. V and J are TRBV19 and TRBJ1-1; D not resolved. Trimming pared 3 bases from V and 0 bases from J, leaving 5 bases between. The CDR3 contains 13 residues. Germline CDR1 LNHDA, CDR2 SQIVND (reference sequence). In DNA, the CDR3 is TGTGCCAGTAGTATCAAAGTGAACACTGAAGCTTTCTTT. This translates into CASSIKVNTEAFF.

This clone was detected only a few times. The chain joins TRBV15 to TRBJ2-2; no reliable D call. The length of the CDR3 is 16 residues. Germline CDR1 and CDR2: LNHNV and YYDKDF (reference sequence). V dropped 0 bases and J dropped 0 bases, with 8 bases sitting between them. The CDR3 is CATSRERRPNTGELFF. In DNA, the CDR3 is TGTGCCACCAGCAGAGAGCGACGGCCGAACACCGGGGAGCTGTTTTTT.

By proportion, this clone is medium-sized. The chain has TRBV11-2 and TRBJ2-7; TRBD2 is a possible D gene (5 bases). V was trimmed by 5 bases and J by 0 bases, leaving 17 bases between them. The CDR3 sequence is 16 residues long. Germline values: CDR1 SGHAT, CDR2 FQNNGV. This CDR3 is CASSPNMGDFSYEQYF. CDR3 DNA sequence: TGTGCCAGCAGCCCCAACATGGGAGACTTCTCCTACGAGCAGTACTTC.

The gene calls are TRBV6-5 and TRBJ1-1, with no clear D. This CDR3 comprises 14 residues. V lost 2 bases, J lost 3 bases, and 10 bases lay in between. Germline lookup yields CDR1 MNHEY and CDR2 SVGAGI. CDR3 residues: CASSYRVVYTEAFF. The CDR3 DNA reads TGTGCCAGCAGTTACAGGGTAGTTTACACTGAAGCTTTCTTT.

V and J are TRBV28 and TRBJ1-1, with D uncertain. This CDR3 has 13 residues. Trimming left V 3 bases short and J 6 bases short, with 11 bases between. Germline V lookup: CDR1 MDHEN, CDR2 SYDVKM. The CDR3 loop reads CASSFVGIAEAFF. CDR3 coding DNA: TGTGCCAGCAGTTTCGTGGGGATCGCTGAAGCTTTCTTT.

The chain couples TRBV7-9 to TRBJ2-1; 8 bases line up with TRBD2. V trimming: 5 bases; J trimming: 0 bases; junction bases outside the gene matches: 9. Germline CDR1 and CDR2: SEHNR and FQNEAQ (reference sequence). The CDR3 loop spans 17 amino acids. The CDR3 sequence is CASSPGAGGSSYNEQFF. Here the CDR3 DNA reads TGTGCCAGCAGCCCCGGGGCGGGGGGAAGCTCCTACAATGAGCAGTTCTTC.

Only a few counts were recorded for this clone. The gene calls are TRBV28 and TRBJ1-2, with D possibly matching TRBD1 (5 bases). Germline CDR1 MDHEN, CDR2 SYDVKM. V was pared by 2 bases and J by 8 bases, with 12 bases between. This CDR3 spans 13 amino acids. The CDR3 nucleotides read TGTGCCAGCAGTTTACAGGTCCGGGGGGGCTACACCTTC. It translates to CASSLQVRGGYTF.

V is TRBV5-1 and J is TRBJ2-1; 8 positions agree with TRBD1. The CDR3 covers 16 residues. Germline V gives CDR1 SGHRS, CDR2 YFSETQ. Trimming took 1 base from V and 3 from J; bases not matched to a gene: 6. The CDR3 DNA follows: TGCGCCAGCAGCTTGAGGTCAGGGGGCGACTACAATGAGCAGTTCTTC. Protein product: CASSLRSGGDYNEQFF.

The chain is built from TRBV30 and TRBJ1-3, with D uncertain. CDR3 size: 15 residues. Germline assignment: CDR1 GTSNPN and CDR2 SVGIG (reference sequence). Trimming took off 0 bases at V and 5 bases at J, with 14 bases between the two ends. Written as DNA, the CDR3 is TGTGCCTGGAGTGTAAAGGGTGGCTGGCGAAACACCATATATTTT. Protein sequence: CAWSVKGGWRNTIYF.

V and J are TRBV27 and TRBJ1-2; tentatively, D is TRBD1 (5 bases). With 2 bases removed from V and 4 bases from J, the gap between germline ends came to 11 bases. Germline CDR1 MNHEY, CDR2 SMNVEV (reference sequence). This CDR3 spans 14 amino acids. The CDR3 DNA reads as TGTGCCAGCAGTTTAGGGGCCCGGGGCTATGGCTACACCTTC. This sequence encodes CASSLGARGYGYTF.

This clone came up a few times. J is TRBJ2-5 and V is TRBV7-9, with 10 bases matching TRBD2. The CDR3 has 17 amino acids. The J segment lost 4 bases and the V segment lost 4 bases, leaving 12 bases of the junction unmatched. The V gene's germline CDR1 is SEHNR and CDR2 FQNEAQ (reference sequence). The CDR3 coding sequence is TGTGCCAGCAGCTCGGGCCTAGCGGGGGCCCGGGTAGAGACCCAGTACTTC. This translates into CASSSGLAGARVETQYF.

The CDR3 is CASSPQGVVNTEAFF. The CDR3 DNA reads TGTGCCAGCTCACCCCAGGGAGTAGTGAACACTGAAGCTTTCTTT. The rearrangement links TRBV18 to TRBJ1-1, with D perhaps TRBD1 (5 bases). The CDR3 covers 15 residues. V shed 3 bases and J shed 0 bases, with 11 bases lying between them. Germline V gene lookup returns CDR1 KGHSH and CDR2 LQKENI.

This clone has just a few counts. The chain carries TRBV15 and TRBJ2-7; 8 nucleotides match TRBD2. This CDR3 region has 15 residues. V lost 3 bases to trimming and J lost 4 bases; unmatched junction nucleotides: 8. Germline CDR1 reads LNHNV; CDR2 reads YYDKDF (reference sequence). DNA for the CDR3: TGTGCCACCAGCAGCCCGACTAGCGAGAGATACGAGCAGTACTTC. This gives the protein CATSSPTSERYEQYF.

This clone was counted once. The chain couples TRBV27 to TRBJ1-3; maybe TRBD1 (6 bases). The germline V and J ends were trimmed by 5 bases and 0 bases, with 11 bases remaining between them. The CDR3 has 15 amino acids. From germline, CDR1 is MNHEY and CDR2 SMNVEV (reference sequence). CDR3 loop: CASSLDSRSGNTIYF. In nucleotides, the CDR3 is TGTGCCAGCAGTCTGGACAGCCGCTCTGGAAACACCATATATTTT.

In the case of this clone: The sample carries other DNA sequences with the same CDR3. As DNA, the CDR3 is TGTGCCAGCAGTTTTGGGACAGTGAACACCGGGGAGCTGTTTTTT. Encoded protein: CASSFGTVNTGELFF. The J gene is TRBJ2-2, the V gene TRBV27, with TRBD1 identical over 7 bases. V lost 3 bases and J lost 1; bases outside the gene matches: 2. The CDR3 is 15 residues long. CDR1 is MNHEY, CDR2 SMNVEV, per germline (reference sequence).

The chain is built from TRBV7-2 and TRBJ2-1, with TRBD2 identical over 7 bases. The V gene end was trimmed by 5 bases and the J gene end by 7 bases; junction bases not matched to a gene: 11. The CDR3 contains 15 residues. Germline-derived CDR1 and CDR2 are SGHTA and FQGNSA. The CDR3 DNA reads as TGTGCCAGCAGCCAGGGAGGGCCAGGTTTGAATGAGCAGTTCTTC. Translating gives CASSQGGPGLNEQFF.

This clone was seen a single time. The rearrangement uses TRBV15 and TRBJ2-5; 8 positions agree with TRBD1. There are 13 residues in the CDR3. Germline lookup yields CDR1 LNHNV and CDR2 YYDKDF (reference sequence). Losses at the gene ends were 4 bases for V and 6 bases for J; bases not matched to a gene: 4. The CDR3 DNA reads TGTGCCACCAGCACAGGGGGCGGAAAGACCCAGTACTTC. Translation: CATSTGGGKTQYF.

This clone was counted a few times. The chain is built from TRBV6-1 and TRBJ1-1; D gene unclear. The CDR3 totals 13 residues. CDR1 is MNHNS and CDR2 is SASEGT in the germline V gene. The V end was cut by 9 bases, the J end by 1 base, with 12 bases between. CDR3 in DNA: TGTGCCAGTCTGGTAGGGCCGAACACTGAAGCTTTCTTT. Protein sequence: CASLVGPNTEAFF.

V usage is TRBV30 and J usage is TRBJ2-1; D gene uncertain. V was pared by 7 bases and J by 1 base, with 17 bases between. Germline lookup yields CDR1 GTSNPN and CDR2 SVGIG (reference sequence). The CDR3 loop spans 15 amino acids. The CDR3 DNA sequence: TGTGCCTTGAGGACGGCCATGAATTCCTACAATGAGCAGTTCTTC. It translates to CALRTAMNSYNEQFF.

In this sample, this clone turned up a few times. This chain joins TRBV19 and TRBJ2-5; 9 nucleotides align to TRBD2. The CDR3 has 17 residues. Per germline, CDR1 LNHDA and CDR2 SQIVND (reference sequence). After removal of 1 base from V and 0 bases from J, the junction contained 6 bases not matched to a gene. CDR3: CASSIAVLAGNQETQYF. CDR3 coding DNA: TGTGCCAGTAGTATAGCGGTCCTAGCGGGGAACCAAGAGACCCAGTACTTC.

The chain recombines TRBV2 with TRBJ2-5, with D possibly TRBD2 on 5 matching bases. The V end was cut by 3 bases, the J end by 10 bases, with 15 bases between. Per germline, CDR1 SNHLY and CDR2 FYNNEI. This CDR3 contains 13 residues. The CDR3 DNA is TGTGCCAGCAGTGAGCTTCCGCTCGGGAACCAGTACTTC. The encoded protein is CASSELPLGNQYF.

The genes are TRBV7-2 and TRBJ2-7; the D is unclear. The CDR3 sequence is 13 residues long. CDR1 is SGHTA, CDR2 FQGNSA, per germline. V lost 0 bases to trimming and J lost 1 base, with 4 bases between them. The CDR3 loop reads CASSLAFSYEQYF. The CDR3 DNA is TGTGCCAGCAGCTTAGCCTTTTCCTACGAGCAGTACTTC.

The sample holds a few counts of this clone. The chain links TRBV5-6 to TRBJ1-2, with a tentative D call TRBD1 (5 bases). With 4 bases removed from V and 4 bases from J, the gap between germline ends came to 20 bases. Germline V gene data show CDR1 as SGHDT and CDR2 as YYEEEE. The CDR3 runs to 16 residues. CDR3 amino acids: CASSLHSGFMLYGYTF. The CDR3 DNA is TGTGCCAGCAGCCTGCATTCAGGGTTTATGCTCTATGGCTACACCTTC. The full variable domain, in which reference TRBV5-6 and TRBJ1-2 provide the parts outside the CDR3, is DAGVTQSPTHLIKTRGQQVTLRCSPKSGHDTVSWYQQALGQGPQFIFQYYEEEERQRGNFPDRFSGHQFPNYSSELNVNALLLGDSALYLCASSLHSGFMLYGYTFGSGTRLTVV.

The chain couples TRBV7-2 to TRBJ1-6; D unclear. Germline CDR1 and CDR2: SGHTA and FQGNSA. The CDR3 is 16 residues long. Trimming took off 1 base at V and 2 bases at J, with 9 bases between the two ends. The DNA for the CDR3 is TGTGCCAGCAGCTTAGGGGCTGCTGCCTATAATTCACCCCTCCACTTT. The encoded protein is CASSLGAAAYNSPLHF.

By its share, this clone is medium-sized. V and J are TRBV2 and TRBJ2-5, with D uncertain. The germline V gene has CDR1 SNHLY and CDR2 FYNNEI. The CDR3 spans 13 residues. Deletions cut 5 bases from V and 2 bases from J, with 9 bases between. For the CDR3, the DNA is TGTGCCAGCAGTCGGCAGCAGCAAGAGACCCAGTACTTC. It yields the protein CASSRQQQETQYF.

CDR3 region: CASKGGWGLTDTQYF. In DNA form, the CDR3 reads TGTGCCAGTAAGGGAGGGTGGGGGCTCACAGATACGCAGTATTTT. V is TRBV19 and J is TRBJ2-3, with D tentatively TRBD2 (7 bases). CDR1 is LNHDA and CDR2 is SQIVND in the germline V gene (reference sequence). This CDR3 has 15 amino acids. V lost 7 bases, J lost 2 bases, and 16 bases lay in between.

This clone came up a few times. The chain recombines TRBV9 with TRBJ1-2; no definite D call. Trimming pared 0 bases from V and 8 bases from J, leaving 11 bases between. The germline V gene has CDR1 SGDLS and CDR2 YYNGEE. The CDR3 extends over 13 amino acids. CDR3 loop: CASSVGASLGYTF. DNA of the CDR3: TGTGCCAGCAGCGTAGGGGCCTCCCTAGGCTACACCTTC.

The gene calls are TRBV11-2 and TRBJ2-7; weak D call: TRBD1 (6 bases). This CDR3 spans 14 amino acids. Trimming cost V 4 bases and J 0 bases, with 10 bases left between them. The germline V gene has CDR1 SGHAT and CDR2 FQNNGV. The CDR3 is CASSSWTVSYEQYF. The CDR3 DNA sequence: TGTGCCAGCAGCTCCTGGACAGTCTCCTACGAGCAGTACTTC. Full variable domain (outside the CDR3, taken from reference TRBV11-2 and TRBJ2-7): EAGVAQSPRYKIIEKRQSVAFWCNPISGHATLYWYQQILGQGPKLLIQFQNNGVVDDSQLPKDRFSAERLKGVDSTLKIQPAKLEDSAVYLCASSSWTVSYEQYFGPGTRLTVT.

The genes are TRBV27 and TRBJ2-7; a weak D match, TRBD1 (5 bases). The CDR3 contains 12 residues. V lost 8 bases and J lost 4, with 12 bases in between. The germline gives CDR1 MNHEY, CDR2 SMNVEV (reference sequence). The CDR3 region has the DNA TGTGCCAGCGGGGAAGGGGCGTACGAGCAGTACTTC. Protein sequence: CASGEGAYEQYF.

J is TRBJ2-7 and V is TRBV13; D may be TRBD1 or TRBD2 (5 bases each). Trimming took off 0 bases at V and 0 bases at J, with 12 bases between the two ends. The CDR3 is made up of 16 amino acids. The germline CDR1 and CDR2 sequences are PRHDT and FYEKMQ (reference sequence). CDR3 region: CASSLGGPSNSYEQYF. The CDR3 DNA follows: TGTGCCAGCAGCTTAGGGGGACCCTCCAACTCCTACGAGCAGTACTTC. The complete variable domain, with remaining parts taken from reference TRBV13 and TRBJ2-7, reads AAGVIQSPRHLIKEKRETATLKCYPIPRHDTVYWYQQGPGQDPQFLISFYEKMQSDKGSIPDRFSAQQFSDYHSELNMSSLELGDSALYFCASSLGGPSNSYEQYFGPGTRLTVT.

This chain joins TRBV7-3 and TRBJ1-2; TRBD1 aligns across 11 bases. Trimming cost V 5 bases and J 4 bases; bases outside gene matches: 3. Germline V gene lookup returns CDR1 SGHTA and CDR2 FQGTGA. This CDR3 contains 14 residues. Here the CDR3 DNA reads TGTGCCAGCAGCCCCGGGACAGGGGGCTATGGCTACACCTTC. Amino acids: CASSPGTGGYGYTF.

V usage is TRBV2 and J usage is TRBJ2-7, with no clear D. Germline assignment: CDR1 SNHLY and CDR2 FYNNEI. V was pared by 6 bases and J by 3 bases, with 6 bases between. The CDR3 runs 11 residues. CDR3 nucleotides: TGTGCCAGCAGATACTACTACGAGCAGTACTTC. It encodes CASRYYYEQYF. The entire variable domain, with the rest obtained from reference TRBV2 and TRBJ2-7, is as follows: EPEVTQTPSHQVTQMGQEVILRCVPISNHLYFYWYRQILGQKVEFLVSFYNNEISEKSEIFDDQFSVERPDGSNFTLKIRSTKLEDSAMYFCASRYYYEQYFGPGTRLTVT.